In this sample, the clone carrying this T cell receptor beta chain turned up a few times. These data come from a study of blood T cell repertoires in COVID-19. Across the whole study: T cells, B-cell-depleted T cells, or PBMCs provided the cDNA or gDNA that served as material.

V was pared by 2 bases and J by 4 bases, with 11 bases between. CDR1 is MNHEY and CDR2 is SVGAGI in the germline V gene. The CDR3 extends over 14 amino acids. The data were produced by immunoSEQ multiplex PCR, yet TCRdb's version contains in-frame clones alone and is incomplete. The table has about 40,000 clones, around 80% seen once. The sample consisted of peripheral blood. The sequence came from an older man with active or convalescent COVID-19. The rearrangement joins TRBV6-5 to TRBJ1-1; TRBD1 is a possible D gene (6 bases). Written as DNA, the CDR3 is TGTGCCAGCAGTTACGGGGGCGGGAGCACTGAAGCTTTCTTT. Amino acid sequence: CASSYGGGSTEAFF.